This T cell receptor (beta chain) is drawn from a study of cytomegalovirus exposure and HLA in healthy donors. Study-wide points: Accounts indicate the classifier identified cytomegalovirus status with strong specificity and sensitivity.

Primers for the PCR totalled 60 Vbeta and 13 Jbeta. Profiling relied on immunoSEQ multiplex PCR, and the TCRdb table lists in-frame clones only, not all of them. Of 100,000 or so clones detected, roughly 83% appear once; the ten largest clones hold more than 3.5%. This CDR3 has 13 residues. Germline V lookup: CDR1 SNHLY, CDR2 FYNNEI. V dropped 2 bases and J dropped 6 bases, with 7 bases sitting between them. Concerning this clone itself: Its antigen is currently unknown.

Source material: PBMCs. The chain links TRBV2 to TRBJ2-2, with D possibly matching TRBD2 (5 bases). This clonotype was obtained from a female donor in good health and CMV-seropositive. CDR3 DNA sequence: TGTGCCAGCAGTGAAAAGAGGGCCGGGGAGCTGTTTTTT. Its protein product is CASSEKRAGELFF.